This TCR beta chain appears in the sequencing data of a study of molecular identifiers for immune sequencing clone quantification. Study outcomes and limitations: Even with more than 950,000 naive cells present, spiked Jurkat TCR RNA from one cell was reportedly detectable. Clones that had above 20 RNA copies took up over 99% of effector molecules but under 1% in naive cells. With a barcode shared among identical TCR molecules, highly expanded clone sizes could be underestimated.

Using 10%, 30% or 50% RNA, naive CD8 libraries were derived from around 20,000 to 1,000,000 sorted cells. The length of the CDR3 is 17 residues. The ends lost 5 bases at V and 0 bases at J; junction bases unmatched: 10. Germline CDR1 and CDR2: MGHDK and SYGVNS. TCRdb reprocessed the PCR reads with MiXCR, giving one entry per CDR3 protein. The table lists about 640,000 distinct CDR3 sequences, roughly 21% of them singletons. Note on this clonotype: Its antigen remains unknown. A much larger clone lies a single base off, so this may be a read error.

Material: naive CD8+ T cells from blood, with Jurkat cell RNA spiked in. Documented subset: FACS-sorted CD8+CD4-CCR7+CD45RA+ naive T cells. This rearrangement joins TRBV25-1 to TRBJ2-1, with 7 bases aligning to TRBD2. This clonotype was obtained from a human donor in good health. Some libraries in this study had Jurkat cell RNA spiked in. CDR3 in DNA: TGTGCCAGCAGTCCTCGGGCCGCTAGCGGCTCCTACAATGAGCAGTTCTTC. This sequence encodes CASSPRAASGSYNEQFF.